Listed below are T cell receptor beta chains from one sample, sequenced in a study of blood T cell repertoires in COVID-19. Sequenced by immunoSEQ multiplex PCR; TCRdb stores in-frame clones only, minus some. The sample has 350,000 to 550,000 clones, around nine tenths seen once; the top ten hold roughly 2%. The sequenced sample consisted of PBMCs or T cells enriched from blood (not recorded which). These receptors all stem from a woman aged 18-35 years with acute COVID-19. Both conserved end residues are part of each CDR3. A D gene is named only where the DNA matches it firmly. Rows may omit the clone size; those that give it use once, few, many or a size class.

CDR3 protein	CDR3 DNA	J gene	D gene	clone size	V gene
CATSDRDRGRAFF	TGTGCCACCAGTGACCGGGACAGGGGCAGAGCTTTCTTT	TRBJ1-1	TRBD1	.	TRBV24-1
CAIGPTGYEQYF	TGTGCCATCGGGCCCACAGGATACGAGCAGTACTTC	TRBJ2-7	.	.	TRBV10-3
CASSFFDLTGNSPLHF	TGTGCCAGCAGCTTTTTTGATCTAACAGGGAATTCACCCCTCCACTTT	TRBJ1-6	.	.	TRBV3-1/TRBV3-2
CASSMTDTDVYEQYF	TGTGCCAGTAGTATGACGGACACTGACGTCTACGAGCAGTACTTC	TRBJ2-7	.	.	TRBV19
CAWSGQIAGGPLTGELFF	TGTGCCTGGAGTGGCCAGATAGCGGGAGGGCCACTCACCGGGGAGCTGTTTTTT	TRBJ2-2	TRBD2	few	TRBV30
CASSLDRVGTGELFF	TGTGCCAGCAGCCTGGACAGGGTTGGAACCGGGGAGCTGTTTTTT	TRBJ2-2	TRBD1	few	TRBV7-9
CASRTGVLGYGYTF	TGTGCCAGCAGGACAGGGGTACTGGGCTATGGCTACACCTTC	TRBJ1-2	TRBD1	few	TRBV2
CASSQYTGQNYQPQHF	TGCGCCAGCAGCCAATACACGGGACAGAACTATCAGCCCCAGCATTTT	TRBJ1-5	TRBD1	.	TRBV4-3
CASSVSPNRGYNEQFF	TGTGCCAGCAGCGTATCACCGAACAGGGGTTACAATGAGCAGTTCTTC	TRBJ2-1	TRBD1	.	TRBV9
CASRKDRGDSYEQYF	TGTGCCAGCAGGAAAGACAGGGGGGATTCCTACGAGCAGTACTTC	TRBJ2-7	TRBD1	.	TRBV6-5
CASSQESLAGGHYEQFF	TGTGCCAGCAGCCAGGAATCACTAGCGGGGGGGCATTATGAGCAGTTCTTC	TRBJ2-1	TRBD2	.	TRBV3-1/TRBV3-2
CASSLGSGSGNTIYF	TGCGCCAGCAGCTTGGGCTCTGGGAGCGGAAACACCATATATTTT	TRBJ1-3	.	few	TRBV5-1
CASSYRESGANVLTF	TGTGCCAGCAGTTACAGGGAGTCCGGGGCCAACGTCCTGACTTTC	TRBJ2-6	.	.	TRBV6-4
CASSLSRGLRVETQYF	TGTGCCAGCAGCTTAAGCAGGGGTCTGAGGGTAGAGACCCAGTACTTC	TRBJ2-5	.	once	TRBV7-9
CASSDGQVTDTQYF	TGTGCCAGCAGCGACGGACAGGTTACAGATACGCAGTATTTT	TRBJ2-3	TRBD1	.	TRBV6-5
CSVETGTGSYEQYF	TGCAGCGTTGAGACCGGGACAGGCTCCTACGAGCAGTACTTC	TRBJ2-7	TRBD1	few	TRBV29-1
CASSVEQGSGKLFF	TGTGCCAGCAGTGTGGAACAGGGCAGTGGAAAACTGTTTTTT	TRBJ1-4	.	few	TRBV28
CASSSGGTGQETQYF	TGTGCCAGCAGTTCGGGCGGGACAGGCCAAGAGACCCAGTACTTC	TRBJ2-5	TRBD1	.	TRBV28
CASSPEGTGISPLHF	TGTGCCAGCTCACCAGAAGGGACAGGGATCTCACCCCTCCACTTT	TRBJ1-6	TRBD1	.	TRBV18
CASSQGTNTQYF	TGCGCCAGCAGCCAGGGCACAAATACGCAGTATTTT	TRBJ2-3	.	.	TRBV4-1
CASSLEAGVLDTQYF	TGCGCCAGCAGCTTGGAAGCGGGAGTCCTAGATACGCAGTATTTT	TRBJ2-3	TRBD2	.	TRBV5-1
CASSFGSGSDEQFF	TGTGCCAGCAGCTTTGGTAGCGGGAGTGATGAGCAGTTCTTC	TRBJ2-1	TRBD2	once	TRBV11-3
CASSARDRGNEQFF	TGTGCCAGCAGCGCCCGGGACAGGGGCAATGAGCAGTTCTTC	TRBJ2-1	TRBD1	.	TRBV11-2
CASSPRNRGALRETQYF	TGTGCCAGCAGCCCCCGGAATCGGGGGGCGCTAAGAGAGACCCAGTACTTC	TRBJ2-5	.	.	TRBV3-1/TRBV3-2
CASSSHYSGNTIYF	TGTGCCAGCAGCTCACACTACTCTGGAAACACCATATATTTT	TRBJ1-3	.	.	TRBV5-5
CASARQGEGKHEQFF	TGCGCCAGCGCAAGACAGGGGGAAGGGAAACATGAGCAGTTCTTC	TRBJ2-1	TRBD1	.	TRBV5-1
CSVKTGQETQYF	TGCAGCGTTAAGACAGGGCAAGAGACCCAGTACTTC	TRBJ2-5	TRBD1	.	TRBV29-1
CASSAGTGNSGNTIYF	TGTGCCAGCAGCGCAGGGACAGGGAACTCTGGAAACACCATATATTTT	TRBJ1-3	TRBD1	once	TRBV9
CASSFGGENGELFF	TGTGCCAGCAGCTTCGGAGGGGAAAACGGGGAGCTGTTTTTT	TRBJ2-2	.	.	TRBV7-9
CASSRDTINSPLHF	TGCGCCAGCAGTCGGGACACGATTAATTCACCCCTCCACTTT	TRBJ1-6	.	.	TRBV10-1
CASGRGESNGYTF	TGTGCCAGCGGGAGGGGGGAGTCCAATGGCTACACCTTC	TRBJ1-2	.	.	TRBV27
CASSRGQISYEQYF	TGTGCCAGCAGCAGGGGACAGATATCCTACGAGCAGTACTTC	TRBJ2-7	TRBD1	.	TRBV5-6
CASSLDTGGNQPQHF	TGTGCCAGCAGCTTAGACACAGGGGGCAATCAGCCCCAGCATTTT	TRBJ1-5	TRBD1	.	TRBV11-2
CASSEVEGLIQPQHF	TGTGCCAGCAGTGAAGTTGAGGGTCTAATCCAGCCCCAGCATTTT	TRBJ1-5	.	.	TRBV2
CAISPGLGYGYTF	TGTGCCATCAGCCCAGGATTAGGCTATGGCTACACCTTC	TRBJ1-2	.	.	TRBV10-3
CASSQDRIYGYTF	TGCGCCAGCAGCCAGGACAGGATCTATGGCTACACCTTC	TRBJ1-2	TRBD1	.	TRBV5-1
CASSVEGDIYNEQFF	TGTGCCAGCAGCGTCGAAGGGGACATATACAATGAGCAGTTCTTC	TRBJ2-1	.	.	TRBV9
CASSFYRGTTEAFF	TGTGCCAGTAGCTTTTACAGGGGAACCACTGAAGCTTTCTTT	TRBJ1-1	TRBD1	.	TRBV19
CASSQTRRQRDSNQPQHF	TGTGCCAGCAGCCAAACAAGACGTCAGAGGGATAGCAATCAGCCCCAGCATTTT	TRBJ1-5	.	.	TRBV2
CASSSGDEQYF	TGTGCCAGTAGTAGCGGGGACGAGCAGTACTTC	TRBJ2-7	.	.	TRBV19
CASSPRGLAGRGNTGELFF	TGTGCCAGCAGCCCACGTGGACTAGCGGGACGGGGGAACACCGGGGAGCTGTTTTTT	TRBJ2-2	TRBD2	.	TRBV7-6
CASSLQASGVKVGNTIYF	TGCGCCAGCAGCCTCCAGGCATCAGGGGTTAAGGTTGGAAACACCATATATTTT	TRBJ1-3	.	.	TRBV4-1
CSADFFSGTSGTRGMDTQYF	TGCAGCGCTGACTTTTTCTCCGGGACTAGCGGGACGAGGGGCATGGATACGCAGTATTTT	TRBJ2-3	TRBD2	.	TRBV29-1
CAISESEGRGNGYTF	TGTGCCATCAGTGAGTCAGAGGGGCGGGGTAATGGCTACACCTTC	TRBJ1-2	.	.	TRBV10-3